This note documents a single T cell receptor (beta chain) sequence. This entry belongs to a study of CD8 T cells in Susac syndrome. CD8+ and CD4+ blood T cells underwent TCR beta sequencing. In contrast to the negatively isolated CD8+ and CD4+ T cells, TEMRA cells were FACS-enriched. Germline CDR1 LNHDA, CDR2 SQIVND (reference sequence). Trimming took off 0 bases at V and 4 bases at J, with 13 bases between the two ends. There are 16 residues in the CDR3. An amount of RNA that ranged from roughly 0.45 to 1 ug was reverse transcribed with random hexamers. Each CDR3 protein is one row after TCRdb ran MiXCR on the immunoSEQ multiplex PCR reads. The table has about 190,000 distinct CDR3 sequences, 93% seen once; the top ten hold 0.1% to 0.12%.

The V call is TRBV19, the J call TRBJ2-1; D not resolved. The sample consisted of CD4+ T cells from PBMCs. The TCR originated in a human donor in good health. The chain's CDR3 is CASSIDLGRRYNEQFF. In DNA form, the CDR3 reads TGTGCCAGTAGTATAGATCTTGGCAGACGATACAATGAGCAGTTCTTC.